This paragraph covers one T cell receptor beta chain sequence. The target antigen is unknown. This record comes from a study of cytomegalovirus exposure and HLA in healthy donors. Study summary: Out of about 170 million T cells, an earlier analysis found around 110 million unique TCR beta sequences in total. Overall study findings and caveats: Later on, analysis showed that most CMV-associated TCR beta chains appeared to be HLA-restricted.

PCR amplification relied on 60 Vbeta primers (plus 13 Jbeta primers). Some clones are missing from TCRdb's copy, which holds only in-frame ones; the method was immunoSEQ multiplex PCR. The data contain 150,000 to 200,000 clones, roughly 80% of them singletons. This receptor was obtained from a girl aged 5 to 17 in good health and CMV-seropositive. Sequencing used PBMCs.

The CDR3 DNA reads as TGTGCCAGCAGTTTAAAGTCCAGCCTTGGAGGGAACCAGCATTTT. It is translated as CASSLKSSLGGNQHF. V gene TRBV27 combines with J gene TRBJ1-5, with D uncertain. The length of the CDR3 is 15 residues. V was cut by 2 bases and J by 12 bases, with 20 bases left in between. In germline, CDR1 is MNHEY, CDR2 SMNVEV (reference sequence).